These T cell receptor beta chains were read from a single sample in a study of blood T cell repertoires in COVID-19. Repertoires were generated with immunoSEQ multiplex PCR, while TCRdb's copy carries only in-frame clones and drops some. The table lists about 400,000 clones, 88% of them singletons. The specimen sequenced was PBMCs or T cells enriched from blood (not recorded which). These receptors came from a woman between 35 and 50 years old with acute COVID-19. Each CDR3 is given with its conserved first and last residue. The D gene is left open where the match is weak. Rows may omit the clone size; those that give it use once, few, many or a size class.

J: TRBJ1-2
V: TRBV19
size: NA
D: NA
DNA: TGTGCCAGCAAGACGGGGGAATCTAACTATGGCTACACCTTC
CDR3: CASKTGESNYGYTF

J: TRBJ2-7
V: TRBV5-6
size: NA
D: TRBD2
DNA: TGTGCCAGCAGCCCCGCCGCTTGGGGGGGCGAGCAGTACTTC
CDR3: CASSPAAWGGEQYF

J: TRBJ1-2
V: TRBV18
size: NA
D: TRBD1
DNA: TGTGCCAGCTCATTCTCAGGGGGCGCGTCGGGCTACACCTTC
CDR3: CASSFSGGASGYTF

J: TRBJ1-2
V: TRBV5-5
size: once
D: TRBD1
DNA: TGTGCCAGCAGCATCGGGACAGGGTCTAACTATGGCTACACCTTC
CDR3: CASSIGTGSNYGYTF

J: TRBJ1-2
V: TRBV5-1
size: NA
D: TRBD1
DNA: TGCGCCAGCAGCTCCACCGGCGCCGGGACAGGTACAAAGGGCTACACCTTC
CDR3: CASSSTGAGTGTKGYTF

J: TRBJ1-3
V: TRBV20-1
size: NA
D: NA
DNA: TGCAGTGCTATTGACAGGTACTCTGGAAACACCATATATTTT
CDR3: CSAIDRYSGNTIYF

J: TRBJ2-4
V: TRBV7-2
size: NA
D: TRBD1
DNA: TGTGCCAGGAGAGGGGACAGGGCGGAGGAAAACATTCAGTACTTC
CDR3: CARRGDRAEENIQYF

J: TRBJ1-6
V: TRBV30
size: NA
D: NA
DNA: TGTGCCTGGAGGGCGACAGGCAATAGGCATAATTCACCCCTCCACTTT
CDR3: CAWRATGNRHNSPLHF

J: TRBJ2-5
V: TRBV13
size: NA
D: TRBD2
DNA: TGTGCCAGCAGCCCGCCCCGACTAGCTGATCGAGAGACCCAGTACTTC
CDR3: CASSPPRLADRETQYF

J: TRBJ1-4
V: TRBV25-1
size: NA
D: TRBD1
DNA: TGTGCCAGTACGGACAGGGATGGTGAAAAACTGTTTTTT
CDR3: CASTDRDGEKLFF

J: TRBJ2-7
V: TRBV30
size: NA
D: TRBD1
DNA: TGTGCCTGGAGTGTACTGGGACAGGGGGCTTACGAGCAGTACTTC
CDR3: CAWSVLGQGAYEQYF

J: TRBJ2-7
V: TRBV9
size: NA
D: NA
DNA: TGTGCCAGCAGCGTAGCTCCCGGGGGTCAATACGAGCAGTACTTC
CDR3: CASSVAPGGQYEQYF

J: TRBJ1-2
V: TRBV5-6
size: NA
D: NA
DNA: TGTGCCAGCAGCTTGCCAGGTGGCGGCTACACCTTC
CDR3: CASSLPGGGYTF

J: TRBJ1-2
V: TRBV3-1/TRBV3-2
size: NA
D: TRBD1
DNA: TGTGCCAGCAGCCAAGGTGGGTCGGGACAGTACGGCTACACCTTC
CDR3: CASSQGGSGQYGYTF

J: TRBJ2-5
V: TRBV4-1
size: NA
D: TRBD1
DNA: TGCGCCAGCAGCCAGGGACAGGGTCTCGGAGAGACCCAGTACTTC
CDR3: CASSQGQGLGETQYF

J: TRBJ1-3
V: TRBV2
size: few
D: NA
DNA: TGTGCCAGCAGTGAGACAGCGCCAAACACCATATATTTT
CDR3: CASSETAPNTIYF

J: TRBJ1-1
V: TRBV15
size: NA
D: NA
DNA: TGTGCCACGGGCCCCCGGGGGGTGGGATTACGGAACACTGAAGCTTTCTTT
CDR3: CATGPRGVGLRNTEAFF

J: TRBJ1-2
V: TRBV4-1
size: NA
D: NA
DNA: TGCGCCAGCAGCCACCCAAATAGGGGTAACTATGGCTACACCTTC
CDR3: CASSHPNRGNYGYTF

J: TRBJ1-5
V: TRBV21-1
size: NA
D: NA
DNA: TGTGCCAGCAGCAACCAGGGGGACCGGGGCCGGGGCAATCAGCCCCAGCATTTT
CDR3: CASSNQGDRGRGNQPQHF

J: TRBJ2-6
V: TRBV21-1
size: NA
D: NA
DNA: TGTGCCAGCAGCAAATTCATGCGACTAGGCTCTGGGGCCAACGTCCTGACTTTC
CDR3: CASSKFMRLGSGANVLTF

J: TRBJ1-1
V: TRBV6-5
size: NA
D: NA
DNA: TGTGCCAGCAGTTACTGGAGCAGCACGAACACTGAAGCTTTCTTT
CDR3: CASSYWSSTNTEAFF

J: TRBJ1-4
V: TRBV5-1
size: few
D: TRBD1
DNA: TGCGCCAGCAGCTTGGGGGACAGGGATGAAAAACTGTTTTTT
CDR3: CASSLGDRDEKLFF

J: TRBJ1-6
V: TRBV6-5
size: NA
D: NA
DNA: TGTGCCAGCAGCGTACAGGAGACGAACTCACCCCTCCACTTT
CDR3: CASSVQETNSPLHF

J: TRBJ1-3
V: TRBV6-5
size: NA
D: TRBD1
DNA: TGTGCCAGCAAAAAGACAGGGGACGGAAACACCATATATTTT
CDR3: CASKKTGDGNTIYF

J: TRBJ2-2
V: TRBV5-4
size: NA
D: NA
DNA: TGTGCCAGCAGCTCCCCGACCGGGGAGCTGTTTTTT
CDR3: CASSSPTGELFF

J: TRBJ1-2
V: TRBV7-2
size: NA
D: TRBD1
DNA: TGTGCCAGCAGCTTAGATCGACAGGGCCACGGCTACACCTTC
CDR3: CASSLDRQGHGYTF

J: TRBJ2-7
V: TRBV10-1
size: NA
D: TRBD1
DNA: TGCGCCAGCAGTGAGAGGTTCGGGACAGGCTCCTACGAGCAGTACTTC
CDR3: CASSERFGTGSYEQYF

J: TRBJ1-4
V: TRBV4-2
size: NA
D: TRBD1
DNA: TGTGCCAGCAGCCACGAGGGGGCCTACGATAAAAAACTGTTTTTT
CDR3: CASSHEGAYDKKLFF

J: TRBJ2-6
V: TRBV30
size: NA
D: NA
DNA: TGTGCCTGGAGCGGGGGCTCTGGGGCCAACGTCCTGACTTTC
CDR3: CAWSGGSGANVLTF